Each of the 3 T cell receptor beta chains below was sequenced from the same sample in a study of CD8+ T cells in alopecia areata. Extraction of RNA preceded its reverse transcription into cDNA, which served as the sequencing template. Repertoires were generated with immunoSEQ multiplex PCR, while TCRdb's copy carries only in-frame clones and drops some. The data show 90,000 or so clones, roughly 45% seen once. Treatment specified: oral pan-JAK inhibitor, 5-10 mg twice daily. Sequenced here: CD8+ T cells sorted from blood, sampled at week 24, from a patient treated with tofacitinib. These TCRs come from a human donor with alopecia areata.

This clone was seen a few times. The V gene is TRBV15, the J gene TRBJ1-5, with a possible D match to TRBD1 (6 bases). Germline CDR1 reads LNHNV; CDR2 reads YYDKDF (reference sequence). The CDR3 contains 15 residues. With 5 bases removed from V and 5 bases from J, the gap between germline ends came to 16 bases. The CDR3 is CATSEGPGAHQPQHF. Here the CDR3 DNA reads TGTGCCACCAGCGAAGGGCCAGGGGCACATCAGCCCCAGCATTTT.

This clone has a single count. The rearrangement links TRBV13 to TRBJ2-5; D is undetermined. Deletions cut 5 bases from V and 5 bases from J, with 18 bases between. The CDR3 contains 15 residues. The germline CDR1 and CDR2 sequences are PRHDT and FYEKMQ (reference sequence). CDR3 sequence: CASSARTTLGETQYF. CDR3 coding DNA: TGTGCCAGCAGCGCGCGGACCACCCTGGGGGAGACCCAGTACTTC.

This rearrangement joins TRBV2 to TRBJ1-2, with 7 bases that match TRBD1. With 7 bases clipped from V and 1 base from J, the junction kept 12 bases outside the gene matches. This CDR3 is 16 amino acids long. Germline-derived CDR1 and CDR2 are SNHLY and FYNNEI. The CDR3 nucleotides are TGTGCCAGCACCCTGGGGGACAGTTTCTTTAACTATGGCTACACCTTC. It is translated as CASTLGDSFFNYGYTF. Complete variable domain (other parts from reference TRBV2 and TRBJ1-2): EPEVTQTPSHQVTQMGQEVILRCVPISNHLYFYWYRQILGQKVEFLVSFYNNEISEKSEIFDDQFSVERPDGSNFTLKIRSTKLEDSAMYFCASTLGDSFFNYGYTFGSGTRLTVV.